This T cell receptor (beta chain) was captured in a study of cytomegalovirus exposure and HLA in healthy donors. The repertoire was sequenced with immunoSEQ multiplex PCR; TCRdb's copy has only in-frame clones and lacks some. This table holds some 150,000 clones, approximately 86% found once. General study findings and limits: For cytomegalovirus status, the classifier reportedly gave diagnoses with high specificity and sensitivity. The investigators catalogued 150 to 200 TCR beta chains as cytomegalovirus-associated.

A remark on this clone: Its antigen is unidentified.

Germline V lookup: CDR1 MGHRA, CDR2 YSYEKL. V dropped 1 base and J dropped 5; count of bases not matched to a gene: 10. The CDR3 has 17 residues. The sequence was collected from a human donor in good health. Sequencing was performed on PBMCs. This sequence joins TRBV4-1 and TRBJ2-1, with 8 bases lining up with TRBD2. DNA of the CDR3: TGCGCCAGCAGCCAAGTGGTAGCGGGGAACCATAACAATGAGCAGTTCTTC. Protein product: CASSQVVAGNHNNEQFF.